This is a list of T cell receptor beta chains from one sample in a study of OX40 agonist ivuxolimab in advanced cancers. TCRdb's copy holds only in-frame clones and misses some; the assay was immunoSEQ multiplex PCR. The data contain 30,000 or so clones, approximately 86% of them singletons. The sample in question was CD4+ or CD8+ T cells sorted from blood, obtained in a trial of the OX40 agonist ivuxolimab. Receptors were obtained from an adult with an advanced solid tumor such as melanoma, head and neck, liver or kidney cancer. Both conserved end residues are part of each CDR3. D genes are given only for firm matches. Not every row has a clone size; where given, it reads once, few, many or a size class.

TRBV28	TRBD2	.	TRBJ2-7	TGTGCCAGCAGTTCCGGACTAGCGGGAGTGCGGGAGCAGTACTTC	CASSSGLAGVREQYF
TRBV28	TRBD1	.	TRBJ1-1	TGTGCCAGCTCGTGGCCTGGACAGGGGACGACTGAAGCTTTCTTT	CASSWPGQGTTEAFF
TRBV28	TRBD1	.	TRBJ2-6	TGTGCCAGCAGTTTAGGGGCAGGGGGCTCTGGGGCCAACGTCCTGACTTTC	CASSLGAGGSGANVLTF
TRBV30	.	.	TRBJ2-7	TGTGCCTGGAGTGCCCGGCCCAGCTCCTACGAGCAGTACTTC	CAWSARPSSYEQYF
TRBV7-9	.	.	TRBJ2-1	TGTGCCAGCAGTCCAATAGACAGGTCTGGCAATGAGCAGTTCTTC	CASSPIDRSGNEQFF
TRBV29-1	TRBD1	.	TRBJ1-2	TGCAGCGTACAGACAGGGATCAACTATGGCTACACCTTC	CSVQTGINYGYTF
TRBV27	.	.	TRBJ2-7	TGTGCCAGCAGTTTAGGGGGGCAGATCAAGCAGTACTTC	CASSLGGQIKQYF
TRBV4-3	.	.	TRBJ2-1	TGCGCCAGCAGCCTGGACCTAGGGGTTTACAATGAGCAGTTCTTC	CASSLDLGVYNEQFF
TRBV7-9	.	few	TRBJ1-4	TGTGCCAGCTGGGTGGGTGAAAAACTGTTTTTT	CASWVGEKLFF
TRBV27	.	.	TRBJ2-1	TGTGCCAGCAGTTTGTTCGGGGACCTTGAGCAGTTCTTC	CASSLFGDLEQFF
TRBV5-4	.	.	TRBJ2-7	TGTGCCAGCAGCTTGGATATAGGGCATGCCTACGAGCAGTACTTC	CASSLDIGHAYEQYF
TRBV11-3	.	few	TRBJ2-1	TGTGCCAGCAGCTCGACCACTGGGGATGAGCAGTTCTTC	CASSSTTGDEQFF
TRBV4-2	TRBD1	.	TRBJ2-3	TGTGCCAGCAGCCAAGAAGATGGGACAGGGGAGCCTAGCACAGATACGCAGTATTTT	CASSQEDGTGEPSTDTQYF
TRBV7-9	.	.	TRBJ2-1	TGTGCCAGCAGCTTCTCGTACAATGAGCAGTTCTTC	CASSFSYNEQFF
TRBV27	.	.	TRBJ1-5	TGTGCCAGCAGTGGGCGTAGTGGGCAGCCCCAGCATTTT	CASSGRSGQPQHF
TRBV5-4	.	.	TRBJ2-7	TGTGCCAGCAGCCTAGGACTCCCTCCCTACGAGCAGTACTTC	CASSLGLPPYEQYF
TRBV5-1	.	.	TRBJ2-1	TGCGCCAGCAGCTTGAGAACAGGGAGGAATGAGCAGTTCTTC	CASSLRTGRNEQFF
TRBV27	TRBD2	.	TRBJ2-1	TGTGCCAGCAGTTCGGGGGGAGAGCAGTTCTTC	CASSSGGEQFF
TRBV5-6	.	.	TRBJ1-2	TGTGCCAGCAGCTTGGCCTCGCAGGCCTATGGCTACACCTTC	CASSLASQAYGYTF
TRBV6-5	TRBD1	.	TRBJ1-1	TGTGCCAGCAGTGCAGGGGGCACTGAAGCTTTCTTT	CASSAGGTEAFF
TRBV13	TRBD2	.	TRBJ2-1	TGTGCCAGCAGCGAACGGGCGGGAGGCCTCTACAATGAGCAGTTCTTC	CASSERAGGLYNEQFF
TRBV27	TRBD2	.	TRBJ2-1	TGTGCCAGCAGTTTATCCCCGGGACTAGCGGGTACTGAGCAGTTCTTC	CASSLSPGLAGTEQFF
TRBV16	.	.	TRBJ1-1	TGTGCCAGCAGCCAATTTTTGGAGAGGACTGAAGCTTTCTTT	CASSQFLERTEAFF
TRBV5-4	TRBD1	.	TRBJ1-1	TGTGCCAGCAGCCCGACAGGGGGGAACACTGAAGCTTTCTTT	CASSPTGGNTEAFF
TRBV10-3	TRBD2	.	TRBJ2-1	TGTGCCATCTCCTCCGGGGGAGGGCAGCAAGAGCAGTTCTTC	CAISSGGGQQEQFF
TRBV6-5	.	.	TRBJ1-2	TGTGCCAGCAGTTACTCTAGGCCGGCAGGTTATGGCTACACCTTC	CASSYSRPAGYGYTF
TRBV25-1	.	.	TRBJ1-4	TGTGCCAGCAGGGGGGGACGGGAAAAACTGTTTTTT	CASRGGREKLFF
TRBV6-5	.	.	TRBJ2-3	TGTGCCAGCCGAACCGGGACACTTAATACGCAGTATTTT	CASRTGTLNTQYF
TRBV7-9	.	.	TRBJ2-1	TGTGCCAGCAGCATAACCAGCGCAAAACCCTACAATGAGCAGTTCTTC	CASSITSAKPYNEQFF
TRBV9	.	.	TRBJ1-3	TGTGCCAGCAGCGCCGACAGGTTCGACTCTGGAAACACCATATATTTT	CASSADRFDSGNTIYF
TRBV28	.	.	TRBJ2-4	TGTGCCAGCAGCCAAGGGAGGGGGAACATTCAGTACTTC	CASSQGRGNIQYF
TRBV28	.	.	TRBJ1-1	TGTGCCAGCACTTTCACGGGGGCTGAAGCTTTCTTT	CASTFTGAEAFF
TRBV29-1	.	.	TRBJ2-1	TGCAGCGTTGAAGGGGGACCGACTTTCTCCTACAATGAGCAGTTCTTC	CSVEGGPTFSYNEQFF
TRBV6-4	.	.	TRBJ1-5	TGTGCCAGCAGTGACTCGGGACCGGGGTTAGATAGGAACAGCAATCAGCCCCAGCATTTT	CASSDSGPGLDRNSNQPQHF
TRBV6-5	.	.	TRBJ2-1	TGTGCCAGCAGTGTGCTCGGGTCTACGGGCAATGAGCAGTTCTTC	CASSVLGSTGNEQFF
TRBV7-9	TRBD2	.	TRBJ2-3	TGTGCCAGCAGTTCACACCGGACTAGCGGGACCACAGATACGCAGTATTTT	CASSSHRTSGTTDTQYF
TRBV15	TRBD1	.	TRBJ2-7	TGTGCCACCAGCCCCAGGGGCCCGGGACAGATCTACGAGCAGTACTTC	CATSPRGPGQIYEQYF
TRBV4-1	.	.	TRBJ2-1	TGCGCCAGCAAGGTTGCGGAGACGACCTACAATGAGCAGTTCTTC	CASKVAETTYNEQFF
TRBV7-9	.	.	TRBJ2-7	TGTGCCAGCAGCGTGAGCTACGAGCAGTACTTC	CASSVSYEQYF
TRBV27	.	.	TRBJ2-7	TGTGCCAGCAGTTTATCTCTAGGCAACGAGCAGTACTTC	CASSLSLGNEQYF
TRBV9	TRBD2	.	TRBJ2-1	TGTGCCAGCAGCTCGGGAGGCCACAATGAGCAGTTCTTC	CASSSGGHNEQFF
TRBV6-5	TRBD1	.	TRBJ2-7	TGTGCCAGCAGTTGGGACAGCTCCTACGAGCAGTACTTC	CASSWDSSYEQYF
TRBV4-1	.	.	TRBJ2-7	TGCGCCAGCAGCCAAGTCGGACAGTTATTCTACGAGCAGTACTTC	CASSQVGQLFYEQYF
TRBV30	TRBD1	.	TRBJ2-7	TGTGCCTGGAGTTACAGGGGCACCTCCTACGAGCAGTACTTC	CAWSYRGTSYEQYF
TRBV19	.	.	TRBJ1-1	TGTGCCAGTAGTCTCACAGTGAACACTGAAGCTTTCTTT	CASSLTVNTEAFF
TRBV6-5	TRBD2	.	TRBJ2-1	TGTGCCAGCAGTTCCGGGACTAGCGCGATCAATGAGCAGTTCTTC	CASSSGTSAINEQFF
TRBV5-4	.	.	TRBJ1-1	TGTGCCAGCCAAACAGGGAACACTGAAGCTTTCTTT	CASQTGNTEAFF
TRBV19	.	.	TRBJ2-1	TGTGCCAGTAGTATTCCGGCCGCCACCTACAATGAGCAGTTCTTC	CASSIPAATYNEQFF
TRBV27	.	.	TRBJ2-5	TGTGCCAGCATCGGTTTTGGGGCCGGAGGAGAGACCCAGTACTTC	CASIGFGAGGETQYF
TRBV9	.	.	TRBJ2-2	TGTGCCAGCAGCGCGCTGGGGGCTGAGCTGTTTTTT	CASSALGAELFF